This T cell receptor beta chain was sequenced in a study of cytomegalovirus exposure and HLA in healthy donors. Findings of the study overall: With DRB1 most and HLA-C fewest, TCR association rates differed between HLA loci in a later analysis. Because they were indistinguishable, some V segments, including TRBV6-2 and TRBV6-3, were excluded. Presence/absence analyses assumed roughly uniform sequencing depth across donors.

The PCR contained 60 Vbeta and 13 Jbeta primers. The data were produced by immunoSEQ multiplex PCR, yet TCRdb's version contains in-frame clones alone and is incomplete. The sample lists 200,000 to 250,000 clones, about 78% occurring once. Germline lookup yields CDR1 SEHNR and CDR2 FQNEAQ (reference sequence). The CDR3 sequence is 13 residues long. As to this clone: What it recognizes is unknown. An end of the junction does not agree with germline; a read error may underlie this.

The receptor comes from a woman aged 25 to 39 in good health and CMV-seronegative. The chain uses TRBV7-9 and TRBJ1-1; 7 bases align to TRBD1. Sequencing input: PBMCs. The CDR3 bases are TGTTCCAGCAGCTCAGGGGGGCCCACTGAAGCTTTCTTT. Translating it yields CSSSSGGPTEAFF. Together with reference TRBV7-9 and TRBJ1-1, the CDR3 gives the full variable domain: DTGVSQNPRHKITKRGQNVTFRCDPISEHNRLYWYRQTLGQGPEFLTYFQNEAQLEKSRLLSDRFSAERPKGSFSTLEIQRTEQGDSAMYLCSSSSGGPTEAFFGQGTRLTVV.